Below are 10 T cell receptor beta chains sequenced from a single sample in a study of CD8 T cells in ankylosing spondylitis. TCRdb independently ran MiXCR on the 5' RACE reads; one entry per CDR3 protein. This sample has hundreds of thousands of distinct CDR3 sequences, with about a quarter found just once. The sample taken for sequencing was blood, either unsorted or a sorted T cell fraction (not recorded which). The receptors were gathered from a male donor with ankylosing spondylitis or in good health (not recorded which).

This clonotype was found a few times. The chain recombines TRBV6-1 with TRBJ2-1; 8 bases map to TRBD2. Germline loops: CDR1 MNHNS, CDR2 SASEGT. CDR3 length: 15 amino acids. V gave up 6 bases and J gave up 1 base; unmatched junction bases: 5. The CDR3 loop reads CASSRASGSYNEQFF. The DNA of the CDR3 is TGTGCCAGCAGCCGTGCTAGCGGGTCCTACAATGAGCAGTTCTTC.

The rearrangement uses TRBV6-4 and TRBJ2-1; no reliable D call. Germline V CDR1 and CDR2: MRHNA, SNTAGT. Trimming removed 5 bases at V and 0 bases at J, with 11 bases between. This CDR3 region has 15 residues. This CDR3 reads CASSLSSTSYNEQFF. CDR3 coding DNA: TGTGCCAGCAGTCTCTCGAGCACCTCCTACAATGAGCAGTTCTTC.

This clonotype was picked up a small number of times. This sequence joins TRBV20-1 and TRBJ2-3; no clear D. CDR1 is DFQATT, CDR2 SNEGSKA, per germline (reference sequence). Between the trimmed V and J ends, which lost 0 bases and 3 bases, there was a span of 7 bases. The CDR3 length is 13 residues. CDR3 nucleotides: TGCAGTGCTAGAGATCCCACAACAGATACGCAGTATTTT. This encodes CSARDPTTDTQYF.

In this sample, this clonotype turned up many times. This CDR3 reads CASSLVRQETQYF. DNA of the CDR3: TGTGCCAGCAGCTTGGTTAGACAAGAGACCCAGTACTTC. The rearrangement uses TRBV5-5 and TRBJ2-5; D ambiguous. V lost 0 bases and J 2 bases, leaving 5 bases between the germline ends. Germline lookup yields CDR1 SGHKS and CDR2 YYEKEE (reference sequence). The CDR3 loop spans 13 amino acids.

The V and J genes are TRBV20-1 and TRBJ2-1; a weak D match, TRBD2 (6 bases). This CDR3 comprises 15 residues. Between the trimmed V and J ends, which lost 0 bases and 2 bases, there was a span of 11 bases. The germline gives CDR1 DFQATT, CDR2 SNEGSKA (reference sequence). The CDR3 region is CSARESGLTYNEQFF. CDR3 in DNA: TGCAGTGCTAGAGAGAGCGGGCTGACCTACAATGAGCAGTTCTTC.

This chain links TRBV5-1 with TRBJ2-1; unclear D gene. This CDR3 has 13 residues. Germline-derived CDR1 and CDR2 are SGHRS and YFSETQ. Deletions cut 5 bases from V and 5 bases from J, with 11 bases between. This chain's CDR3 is CASRSRSDNEQFF. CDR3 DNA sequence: TGCGCCAGCAGGTCCAGGTCTGACAATGAGCAGTTCTTC.

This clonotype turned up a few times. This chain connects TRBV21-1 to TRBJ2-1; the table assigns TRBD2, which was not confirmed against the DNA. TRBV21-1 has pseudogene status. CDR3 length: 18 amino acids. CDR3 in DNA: TGTGCCAGCAGCAAAAGGGCTAGCGGGTGTTGCTCCTACAATGAGCAGTTCTTC. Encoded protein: CASSKRASGCCSYNEQFF.

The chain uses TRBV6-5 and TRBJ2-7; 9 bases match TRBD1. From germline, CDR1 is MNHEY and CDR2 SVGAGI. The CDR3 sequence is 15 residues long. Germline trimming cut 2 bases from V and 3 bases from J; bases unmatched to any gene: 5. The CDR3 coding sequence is TGTGCCAGCAGTTACATGAGACAGGGGGGCTACGAGCAGTACTTC. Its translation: CASSYMRQGGYEQYF.

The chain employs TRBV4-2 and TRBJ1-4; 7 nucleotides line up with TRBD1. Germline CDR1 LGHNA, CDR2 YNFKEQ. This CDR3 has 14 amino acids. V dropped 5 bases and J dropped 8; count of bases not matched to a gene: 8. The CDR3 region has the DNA TGTGCCAGCAGCGCGGGACAGAAAGAGGAAAAACTGTTTTTT. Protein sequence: CASSAGQKEEKLFF.

CDR3: CASSFGPGRDEQFF. The DNA of the CDR3 is TGCGCCAGCAGCTTTGGACCAGGACGGGATGAGCAGTTCTTC. This chain uses TRBV5-1 with TRBJ2-1; D not resolved. Trimming removed 2 bases at V and 8 bases at J, with 14 bases between. The CDR3 runs to 14 residues. In germline, CDR1 is SGHRS, CDR2 YFSETQ.